This T cell receptor (beta chain) was recorded in a study of blood T cell repertoires in COVID-19. Study summary: Donors in the United States, Italy and Spain gave samples during acute or convalescent COVID-19. T cells, B-cell-depleted T cells, or PBMCs supplied cDNA or gDNA.

Authors' data handling: Estimated nucleated cell counts came from reference gene primer amplification. The assay was immunoSEQ multiplex PCR, and TCRdb's table has in-frame clones only and misses some. D and trimming come from the DNA, and the V and J calls and clone size come from that table. This sample has about 74,000 clones, with roughly 90% found just once. Per germline, CDR1 SGHTS and CDR2 YDEGEE. The CDR3 covers 13 residues. With 5 bases removed from V and 15 bases from J, the gap between germline ends came to 21 bases. This chain links TRBV5-8 with TRBJ2-1, with D possibly TRBD2 on 7 matching bases. The sample taken for sequencing was peripheral blood. This receptor was identified in a man in his fifties or sixties with acute or convalescent COVID-19. The DNA of the CDR3 is TGTGCCAGCAGGATGGGGGGGGCCCCCTCGTTGTTCTTC. It yields the protein CASRMGGAPSLFF.